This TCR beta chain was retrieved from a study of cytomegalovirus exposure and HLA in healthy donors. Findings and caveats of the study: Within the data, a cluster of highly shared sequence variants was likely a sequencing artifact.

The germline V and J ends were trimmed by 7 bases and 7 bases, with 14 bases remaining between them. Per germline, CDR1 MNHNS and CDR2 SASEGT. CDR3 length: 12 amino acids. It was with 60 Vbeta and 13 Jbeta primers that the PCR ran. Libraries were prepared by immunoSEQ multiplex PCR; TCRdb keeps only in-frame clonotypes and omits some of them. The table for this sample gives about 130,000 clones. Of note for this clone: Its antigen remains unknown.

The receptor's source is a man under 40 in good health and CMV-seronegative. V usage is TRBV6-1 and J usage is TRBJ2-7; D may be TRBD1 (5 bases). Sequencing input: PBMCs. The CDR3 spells CASTADTSEQYF. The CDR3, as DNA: TGTGCCAGCACGGCGGACACCTCTGAGCAGTACTTC.